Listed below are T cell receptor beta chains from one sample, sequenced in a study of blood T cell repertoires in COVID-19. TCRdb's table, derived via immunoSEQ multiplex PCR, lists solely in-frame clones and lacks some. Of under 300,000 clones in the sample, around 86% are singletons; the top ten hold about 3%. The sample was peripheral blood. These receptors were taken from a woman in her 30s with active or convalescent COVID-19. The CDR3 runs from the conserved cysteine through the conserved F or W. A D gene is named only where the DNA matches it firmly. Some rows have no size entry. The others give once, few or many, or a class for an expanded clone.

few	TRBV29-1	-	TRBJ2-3	CGAGVSTDTQYF	TGCGGGGCAGGCGTGAGTACAGATACGCAGTATTTT
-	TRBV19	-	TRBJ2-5	CASSRGVGETQYF	TGTGCCAGTAGTAGGGGGGTCGGAGAGACCCAGTACTTC
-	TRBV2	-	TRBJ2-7	CASSEGGYEQYF	TGTGCCAGCAGTGAAGGAGGCTACGAGCAGTACTTC
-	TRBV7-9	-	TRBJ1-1	CASSSEGSTEAFF	TGTGCCAGCAGCTCCGAGGGTAGCACTGAAGCTTTCTTT
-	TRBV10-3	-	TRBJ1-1	CAISVQGNTEAFF	TGTGCCATCAGTGTACAGGGGAACACTGAAGCTTTCTTT
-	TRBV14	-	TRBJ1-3	CASSQDRGDTIYF	TGTGCCAGCAGCCAAGATCGGGGAGACACCATATATTTT
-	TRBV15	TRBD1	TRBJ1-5	CATSRDRQGRHQPQHF	TGTGCCACCAGCAGAGATCGACAGGGGAGGCATCAGCCCCAGCATTTT
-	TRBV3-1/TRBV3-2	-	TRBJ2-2	CASSLPGSRAGELFF	TGTGCCAGCAGCCTACCCGGTTCCCGGGCCGGGGAGCTGTTTTTT
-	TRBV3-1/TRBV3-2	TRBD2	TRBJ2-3	CASSPSLAGVDTQYF	TGTGCCAGCAGCCCATCTTTGGCGGGGGTCGATACGCAGTATTTT
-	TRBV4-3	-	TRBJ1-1	CASSHFLQGSTEAFF	TGCGCCAGCAGCCATTTCCTCCAGGGGAGTACTGAAGCTTTCTTT
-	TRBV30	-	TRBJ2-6	CAWSSGANVLTF	TGTGCCTGGAGTTCGGGGGCCAACGTCCTGACTTTC
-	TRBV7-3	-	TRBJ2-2	CASSLRPQGNTGELFF	TGTGCCAGCAGCTTACGTCCGCAGGGAAACACCGGGGAGCTGTTTTTT
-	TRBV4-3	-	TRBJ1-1	CASSQDRVNTEAFF	TGCGCCAGCAGCCAAGACAGGGTGAACACTGAAGCTTTCTTT
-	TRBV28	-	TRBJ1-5	CASSPFGGQPQHF	TGTGCCAGCAGTCCCTTCGGGGGTCAGCCCCAGCATTTT
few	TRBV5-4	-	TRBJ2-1	CASSPAESSYNEQFF	TGTGCCAGCAGCCCAGCGGAGAGCTCCTACAATGAGCAGTTCTTC
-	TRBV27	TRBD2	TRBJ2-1	CASSGLAGGLREQFF	TGTGCCAGCAGTGGACTAGCGGGGGGGCTACGGGAGCAGTTCTTC
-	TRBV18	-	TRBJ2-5	CASSPGSGTRETQYF	TGTGCCAGCTCACCCGGATCGGGGACTCGGGAGACCCAGTACTTC
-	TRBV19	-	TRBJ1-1	CASSQQRNTEAFF	TGTGCCAGTAGTCAACAAAGGAACACTGAAGCTTTCTTT
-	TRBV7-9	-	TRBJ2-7	CASRAGPSYEQYF	TGTGCCAGCAGGGCAGGGCCCTCCTACGAGCAGTACTTC
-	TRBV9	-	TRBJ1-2	CASSVGAREGEGYTF	TGTGCCAGCAGCGTAGGGGCTCGGGAAGGAGAAGGCTACACCTTC
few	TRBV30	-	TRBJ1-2	CAWSGAGAKGYTF	TGTGCCTGGAGTGGGGCGGGGGCGAAAGGCTACACCTTC
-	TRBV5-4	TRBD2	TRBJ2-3	CASSSRLPSGGDTQYF	TGTGCCAGCAGCTCCCGGCTACCTAGCGGGGGGGATACGCAGTATTTT
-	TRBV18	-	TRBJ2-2	CASSPARTENTGELFF	TGTGCCAGCTCACCCGCCAGGACAGAGAACACCGGGGAGCTGTTTTTT
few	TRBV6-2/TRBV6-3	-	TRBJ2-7	CASSSAGSTYEQYF	TGTGCCAGCAGTTCCGCGGGATCGACCTACGAGCAGTACTTC
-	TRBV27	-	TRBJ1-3	CASSLSGNVGNTIYF	TGTGCCAGCAGTCTCTCCGGGAACGTTGGAAACACCATATATTTT
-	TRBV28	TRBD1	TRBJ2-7	CASIPGDRDHEQYF	TGTGCCAGCATTCCCGGGGACAGGGATCACGAGCAGTACTTC
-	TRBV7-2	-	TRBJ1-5	CASSLSRAQPQHF	TGTGCCAGCAGCTTATCCAGGGCTCAGCCCCAGCATTTT
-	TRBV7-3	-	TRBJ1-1	CASRPTGGAEAFF	TGTGCCAGCAGGCCAACCGGAGGGGCTGAAGCTTTCTTT
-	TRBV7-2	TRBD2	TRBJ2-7	CASSSPSGGAYEQYF	TGTGCCAGCAGCTCACCCAGCGGGGGGGCATACGAGCAGTACTTC
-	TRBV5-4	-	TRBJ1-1	CASSLAVEQGTEAFF	TGTGCCAGCAGCTTGGCCGTTGAACAGGGCACTGAAGCTTTCTTT
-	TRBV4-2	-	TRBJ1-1	CASSQDRGGQAEAFF	TGTGCCAGCAGCCAAGATCGGGGGGGTCAGGCTGAAGCTTTCTTT
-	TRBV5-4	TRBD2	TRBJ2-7	CASSLGLAGEVYEQYF	TGTGCCAGCAGCTTAGGACTAGCGGGGGAGGTCTACGAGCAGTACTTC
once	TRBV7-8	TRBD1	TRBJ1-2	CASSHGQGYYGYTF	TGTGCCAGCAGCCACGGACAGGGATACTATGGCTACACCTTC
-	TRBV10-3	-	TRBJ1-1	CAISESREVAEAFF	TGTGCCATCAGTGAGTCCAGGGAGGTCGCTGAAGCTTTCTTT
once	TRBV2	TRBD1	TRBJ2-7	CASSVRTGPYEQYF	TGTGCCAGCAGTGTGAGGACAGGGCCCTACGAGCAGTACTTC
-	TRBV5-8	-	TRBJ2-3	CASSSSGMDTQYF	TGTGCCAGCAGCTCCTCAGGGATGGATACGCAGTATTTT
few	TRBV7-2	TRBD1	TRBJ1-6	CASSPKGQGVLNSPLHF	TGTGCCAGCAGCCCCAAGGGACAGGGGGTCCTTAATTCACCCCTCCACTTT
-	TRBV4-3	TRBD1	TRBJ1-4	CASSQDIRQGDEKLFF	TGCGCCAGCAGCCAAGATATTCGACAGGGGGATGAAAAACTGTTTTTT
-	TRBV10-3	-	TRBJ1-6	CAISERGGRGYNSPLHF	TGTGCCATCAGTGAACGAGGGGGAAGAGGCTATAATTCACCCCTCCACTTT
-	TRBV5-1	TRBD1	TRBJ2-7	CASSEAGGVMYEQYF	TGCGCCAGCAGCGAGGCAGGGGGCGTCATGTACGAGCAGTACTTC
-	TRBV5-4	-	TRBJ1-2	CASSPRRGANYGYTF	TGTGCCAGCAGCCCCCGGCGGGGGGCTAACTATGGCTACACCTTC
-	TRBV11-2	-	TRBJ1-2	CASSLRRGRGYTF	TGTGCCAGCAGCCTCCGTCGGGGGAGAGGCTACACCTTC
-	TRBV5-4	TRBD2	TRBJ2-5	CASSLIRTSGGAYQETQYF	TGTGCCAGCAGCTTGATAAGGACTAGCGGGGGGGCGTACCAAGAGACCCAGTACTTC
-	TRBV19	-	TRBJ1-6	CASSLTEPAAPLHF	TGTGCCAGTAGCCTCACAGAGCCCGCCGCACCCCTCCACTTT
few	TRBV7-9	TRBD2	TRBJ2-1	CASSSRSGGLGINEQFF	TGTGCCAGCAGCTCCCGCTCTGGGGGACTAGGAATCAATGAGCAGTTCTTC
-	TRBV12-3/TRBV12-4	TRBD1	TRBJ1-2	CASSKGQTYGYTF	TGTGCCAGCAGCAAGGGACAGACCTATGGCTACACCTTC
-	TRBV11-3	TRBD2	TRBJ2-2	CASSAHSGATNTGELFF	TGTGCCAGCAGCGCACATAGCGGGGCGACGAACACCGGGGAGCTGTTTTTT
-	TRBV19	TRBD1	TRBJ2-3	CASSIDRRTGADTQYF	TGTGCCAGTAGTATAGATCGCCGGACAGGGGCAGATACGCAGTATTTT
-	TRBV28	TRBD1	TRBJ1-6	CASRTGVIAGGNSPLHF	TGTGCCAGTCGGACAGGGGTTATAGCTGGGGGTAATTCACCCCTCCACTTT
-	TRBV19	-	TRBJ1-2	CASSTRGGLGYGYTF	TGTGCCAGTAGTACCCGGGGAGGGTTGGGCTATGGCTACACCTTC
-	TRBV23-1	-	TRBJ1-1	CASTPSEAFF	TGCGCCAGCACCCCCTCCGAAGCTTTCTTT
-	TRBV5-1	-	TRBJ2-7	CASSFRPLNARDITYEQYF	TGCGCCAGCAGCTTTCGTCCTTTAAATGCCCGGGACATAACCTACGAGCAGTACTTC
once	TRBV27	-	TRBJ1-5	CASSLNGDSNQPQHF	TGTGCCAGCAGTTTAAACGGGGATAGCAATCAGCCCCAGCATTTT
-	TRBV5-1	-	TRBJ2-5	CASSLVARQETQYF	TGCGCCAGCAGCTTGGTGGCTAGGCAAGAGACCCAGTACTTC
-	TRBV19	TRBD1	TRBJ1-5	CASSLTGTVNQPQHF	TGTGCCAGTAGTCTGACTGGGACAGTTAATCAGCCCCAGCATTTT
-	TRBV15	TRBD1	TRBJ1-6	CATSRQGGNSPLHF	TGTGCCACCAGCAGACAGGGGGGAAATTCACCCCTCCACTTT
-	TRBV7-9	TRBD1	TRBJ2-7	CASSAPVQGPYEQYF	TGTGCCAGCAGCGCCCCGGTACAGGGGCCCTACGAGCAGTACTTC
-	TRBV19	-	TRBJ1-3	CASSIRAPGGNTIYF	TGTGCCAGTAGTATTCGTGCGCCGGGTGGAAACACCATATATTTT
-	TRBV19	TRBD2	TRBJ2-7	CASSIVPPGGGSYKQYF	TGTGCCAGTAGTATAGTACCTCCGGGAGGGGGTTCCTACAAGCAGTACTTC